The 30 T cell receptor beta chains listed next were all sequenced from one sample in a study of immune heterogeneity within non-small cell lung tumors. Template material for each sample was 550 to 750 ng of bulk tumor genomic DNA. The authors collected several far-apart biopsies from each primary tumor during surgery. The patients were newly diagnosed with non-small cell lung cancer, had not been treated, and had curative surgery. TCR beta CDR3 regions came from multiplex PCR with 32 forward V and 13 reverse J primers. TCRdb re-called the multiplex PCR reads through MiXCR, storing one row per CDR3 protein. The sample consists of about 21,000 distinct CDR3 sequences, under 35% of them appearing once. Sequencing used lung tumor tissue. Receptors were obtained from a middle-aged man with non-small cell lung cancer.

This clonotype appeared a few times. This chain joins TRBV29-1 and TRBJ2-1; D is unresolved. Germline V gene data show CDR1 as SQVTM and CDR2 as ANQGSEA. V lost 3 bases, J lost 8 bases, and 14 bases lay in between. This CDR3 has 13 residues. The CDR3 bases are TGCAGCGTTGACGGAAAAAGCCGTCATGAGCAGTTCTTC. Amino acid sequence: CSVDGKSRHEQFF.

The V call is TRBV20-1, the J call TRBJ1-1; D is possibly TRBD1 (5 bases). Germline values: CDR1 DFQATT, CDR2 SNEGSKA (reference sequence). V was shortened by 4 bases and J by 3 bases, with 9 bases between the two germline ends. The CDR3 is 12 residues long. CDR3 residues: CSAKVGDTEAFF. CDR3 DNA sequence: TGCAGTGCTAAAGTGGGGGACACTGAAGCTTTCTTT.

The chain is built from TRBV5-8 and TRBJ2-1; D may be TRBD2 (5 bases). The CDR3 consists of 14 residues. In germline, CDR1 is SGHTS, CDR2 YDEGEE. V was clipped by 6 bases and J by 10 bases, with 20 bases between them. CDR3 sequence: CASIRTLSGDEQFF. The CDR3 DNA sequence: TGTGCCAGCATCCGAACCCTCAGCGGAGACGAGCAGTTCTTC.

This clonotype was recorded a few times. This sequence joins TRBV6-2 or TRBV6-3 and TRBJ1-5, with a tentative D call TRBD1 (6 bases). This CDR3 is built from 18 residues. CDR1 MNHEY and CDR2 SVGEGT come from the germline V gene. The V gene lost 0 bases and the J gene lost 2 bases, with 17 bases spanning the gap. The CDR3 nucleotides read TGTGCCAGCAGTTACTCCTGGAGGGGGGGCGCACGCAATCAGCCCCAGCATTTT. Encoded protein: CASSYSWRGGARNQPQHF.

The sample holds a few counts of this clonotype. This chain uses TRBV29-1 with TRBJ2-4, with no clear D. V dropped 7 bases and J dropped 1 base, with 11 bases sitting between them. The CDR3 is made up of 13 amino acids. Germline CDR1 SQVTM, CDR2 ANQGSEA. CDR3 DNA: TGCAGCGGCCACATGGGCGCCAAAAACATTCAGTACTTC. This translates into CSGHMGAKNIQYF. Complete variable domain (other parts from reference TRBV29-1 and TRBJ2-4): SAVISQKPSRDICQRGTSLTIQCQVDSQVTMMFWYRQQPGQSLTLIATANQGSEATYESGFVIDKFPISRPNLTFSTLTVSNMSPEDSSIYLCSGHMGAKNIQYFGAGTRLSVL.

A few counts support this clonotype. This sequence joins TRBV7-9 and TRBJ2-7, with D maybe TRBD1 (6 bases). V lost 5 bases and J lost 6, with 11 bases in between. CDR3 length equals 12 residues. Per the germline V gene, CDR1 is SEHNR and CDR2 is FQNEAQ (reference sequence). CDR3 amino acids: CASSKQGPEQYF. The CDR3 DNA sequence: TGTGCCAGCAGCAAACAGGGCCCCGAGCAGTACTTC.

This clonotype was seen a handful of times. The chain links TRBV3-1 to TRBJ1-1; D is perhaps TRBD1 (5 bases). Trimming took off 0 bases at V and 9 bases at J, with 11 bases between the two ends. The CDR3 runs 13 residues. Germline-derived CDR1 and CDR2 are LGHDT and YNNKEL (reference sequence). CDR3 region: CASSQDRRGQAFF. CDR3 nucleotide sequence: TGTGCCAGCAGCCAAGATCGGCGGGGACAAGCTTTCTTT.

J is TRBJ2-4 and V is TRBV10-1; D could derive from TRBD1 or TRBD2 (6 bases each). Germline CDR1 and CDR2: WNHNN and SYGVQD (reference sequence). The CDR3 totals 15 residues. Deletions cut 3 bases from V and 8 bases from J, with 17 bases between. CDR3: CASSDPGDIRDIQYF. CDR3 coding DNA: TGCGCCAGCAGTGATCCGGGGGACATTCGGGACATTCAGTACTTC.

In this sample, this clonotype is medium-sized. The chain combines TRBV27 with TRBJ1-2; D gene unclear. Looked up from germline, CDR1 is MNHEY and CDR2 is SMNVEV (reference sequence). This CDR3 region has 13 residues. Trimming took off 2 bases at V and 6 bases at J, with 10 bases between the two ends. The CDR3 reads CASSLRLSNGYTF. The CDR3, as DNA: TGTGCCAGCAGTTTAAGGTTGTCTAATGGCTACACCTTC.

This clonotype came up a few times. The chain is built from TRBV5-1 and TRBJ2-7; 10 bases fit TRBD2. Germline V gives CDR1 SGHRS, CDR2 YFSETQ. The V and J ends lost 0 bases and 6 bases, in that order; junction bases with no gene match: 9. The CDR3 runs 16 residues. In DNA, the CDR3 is TGCGCCAGCAGCTTGGTGGGAAGCGGGAGGGCCGGCGAGCAGTACTTC. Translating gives CASSLVGSGRAGEQYF.

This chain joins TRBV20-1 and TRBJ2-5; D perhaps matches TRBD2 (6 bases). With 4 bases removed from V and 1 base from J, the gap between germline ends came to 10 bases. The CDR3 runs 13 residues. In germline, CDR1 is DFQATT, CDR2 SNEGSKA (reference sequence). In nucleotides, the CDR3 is TGCAGTGCTATACGGGACTTCCAAGAGACCCAGTACTTC. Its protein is CSAIRDFQETQYF.

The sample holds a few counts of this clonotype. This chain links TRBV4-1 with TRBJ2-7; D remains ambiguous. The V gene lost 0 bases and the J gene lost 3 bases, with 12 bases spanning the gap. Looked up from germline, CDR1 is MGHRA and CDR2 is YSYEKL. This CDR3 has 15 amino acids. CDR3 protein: CASSQDLIDDYEQYF. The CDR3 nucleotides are TGCGCCAGCAGCCAAGATCTTATAGACGACTACGAGCAGTACTTC.

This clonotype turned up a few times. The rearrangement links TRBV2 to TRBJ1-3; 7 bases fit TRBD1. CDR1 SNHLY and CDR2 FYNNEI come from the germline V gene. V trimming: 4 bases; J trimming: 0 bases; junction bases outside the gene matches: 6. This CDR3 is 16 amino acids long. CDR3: CASSAEGARSGNTIYF. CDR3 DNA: TGTGCCAGCAGTGCTGAGGGGGCGCGCTCTGGAAACACCATATATTTT.

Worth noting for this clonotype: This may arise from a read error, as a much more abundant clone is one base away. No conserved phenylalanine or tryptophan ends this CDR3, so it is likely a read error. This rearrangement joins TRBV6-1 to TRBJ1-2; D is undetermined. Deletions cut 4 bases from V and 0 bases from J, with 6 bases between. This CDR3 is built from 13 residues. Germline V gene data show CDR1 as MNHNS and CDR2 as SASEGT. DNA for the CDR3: TGTGCCAGCAGTGGGGCTTCTAACTATGGCTACACCTTA. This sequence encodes CASSGASNYGYTL.

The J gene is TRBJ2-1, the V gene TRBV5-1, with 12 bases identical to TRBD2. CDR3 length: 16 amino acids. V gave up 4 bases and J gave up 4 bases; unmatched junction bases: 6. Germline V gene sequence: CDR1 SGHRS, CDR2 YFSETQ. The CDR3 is CASSHNLAGGYNEQFF. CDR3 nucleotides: TGCGCCAGCAGCCACAACCTAGCGGGAGGGTACAATGAGCAGTTCTTC.

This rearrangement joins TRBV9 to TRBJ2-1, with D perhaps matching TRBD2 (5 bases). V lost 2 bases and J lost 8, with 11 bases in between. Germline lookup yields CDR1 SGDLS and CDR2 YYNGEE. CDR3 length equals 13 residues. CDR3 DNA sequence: TGTGCCAGCAGCGTCACTAGTTCCGATGAGCAGTTCTTC. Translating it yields CASSVTSSDEQFF.

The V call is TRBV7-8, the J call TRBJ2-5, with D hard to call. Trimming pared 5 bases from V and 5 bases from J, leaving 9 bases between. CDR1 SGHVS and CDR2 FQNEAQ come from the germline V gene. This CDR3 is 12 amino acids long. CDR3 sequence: CASSPKRETQYF. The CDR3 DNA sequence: TGTGCCAGCAGCCCCAAGAGGGAGACCCAGTACTTC.

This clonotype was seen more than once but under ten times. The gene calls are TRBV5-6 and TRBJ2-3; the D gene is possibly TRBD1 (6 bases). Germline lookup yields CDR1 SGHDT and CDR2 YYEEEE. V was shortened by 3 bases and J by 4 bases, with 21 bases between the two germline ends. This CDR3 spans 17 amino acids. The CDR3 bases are TGTGCCAGCAGCTCAAAACGGGACACTTCCGGCCCAGATACGCAGTATTTT. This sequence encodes CASSSKRDTSGPDTQYF. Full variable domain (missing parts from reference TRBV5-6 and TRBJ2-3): DAGVTQSPTHLIKTRGQQVTLRCSPKSGHDTVSWYQQALGQGPQFIFQYYEEEERQRGNFPDRFSGHQFPNYSSELNVNALLLGDSALYLCASSSKRDTSGPDTQYFGPGTRLTVL.

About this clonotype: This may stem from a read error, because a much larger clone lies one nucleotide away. CDR3 protein: CASSFSGGANQPQHF. DNA of the CDR3: TGTGCCAGCAGCTTTTCTGGGGGCGCGAATCAGCCCCAGCATTTT. V usage is TRBV7-2 and J usage is TRBJ1-5; maybe TRBD1 (6 bases). CDR1 is SGHTA and CDR2 is FQGNSA in the germline V gene. This CDR3 spans 15 amino acids. The V and J ends lost 3 bases and 4 bases respectively, with 13 bases between them. The full variable domain, in which reference TRBV7-2 and TRBJ1-5 provide the parts outside the CDR3, is GAGVSQSPSNKVTEKGKDVELRCDPISGHTALYWYRQSLGQGLEFLIYFQGNSAPDKSGLPSDRFSAERTGGSVSTLTIQRTQQEDSAVYLCASSFSGGANQPQHFGDGTRLSIL.

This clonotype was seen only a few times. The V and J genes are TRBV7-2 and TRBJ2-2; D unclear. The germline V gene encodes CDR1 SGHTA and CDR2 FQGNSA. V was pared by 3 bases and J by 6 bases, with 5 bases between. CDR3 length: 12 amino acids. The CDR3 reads CASSFTAGELFF. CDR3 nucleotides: TGTGCCAGCAGCTTCACGGCCGGGGAGCTGTTTTTT.

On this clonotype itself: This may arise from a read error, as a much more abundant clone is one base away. The CDR3 region has the DNA TGTGTCATCAGCGGGGATGACGACCCAGGCTACACCTTC. Protein: CVISGDDDPGYTF. This chain uses TRBV10-3 with TRBJ1-2; D not resolved. Per the germline V gene, CDR1 is ENHRY and CDR2 is SYGVKD. The CDR3 runs 13 residues.

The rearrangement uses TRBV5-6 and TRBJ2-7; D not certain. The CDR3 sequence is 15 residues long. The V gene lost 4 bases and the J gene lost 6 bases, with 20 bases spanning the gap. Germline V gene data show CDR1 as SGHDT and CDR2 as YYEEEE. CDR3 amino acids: CASSAETGDLSEQYF. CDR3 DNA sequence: TGTGCCAGCAGCGCGGAGACTGGGGATCTAAGCGAGCAGTACTTC.

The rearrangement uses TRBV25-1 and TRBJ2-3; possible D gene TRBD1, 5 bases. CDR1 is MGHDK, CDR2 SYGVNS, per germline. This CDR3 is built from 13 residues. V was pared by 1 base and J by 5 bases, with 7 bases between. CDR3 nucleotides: TGTGCCAGCAGTGAATGGGGCAAAGATACGCAGTATTTT. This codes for CASSEWGKDTQYF.

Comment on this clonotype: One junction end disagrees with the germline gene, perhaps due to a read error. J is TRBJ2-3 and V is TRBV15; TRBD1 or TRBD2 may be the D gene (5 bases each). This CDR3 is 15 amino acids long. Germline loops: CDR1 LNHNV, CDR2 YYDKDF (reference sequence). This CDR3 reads CATCRGDASTDTQYF. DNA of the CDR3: TGTGCCACCTGCAGAGGGGATGCTAGCACAGATACGCAGTATTTT.

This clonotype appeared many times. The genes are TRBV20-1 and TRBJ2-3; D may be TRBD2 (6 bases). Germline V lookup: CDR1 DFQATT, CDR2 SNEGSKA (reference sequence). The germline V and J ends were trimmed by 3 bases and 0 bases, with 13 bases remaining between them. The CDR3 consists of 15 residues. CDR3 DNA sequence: TGCAGTGCTAGGGTGGTGCGGGGCAGCACAGATACGCAGTATTTT. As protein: CSARVVRGSTDTQYF.

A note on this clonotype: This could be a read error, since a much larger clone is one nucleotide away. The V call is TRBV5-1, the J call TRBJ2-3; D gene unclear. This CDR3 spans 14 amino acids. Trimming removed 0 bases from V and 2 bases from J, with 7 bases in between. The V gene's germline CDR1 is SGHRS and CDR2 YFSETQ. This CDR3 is CASSLAQSTDTQYF. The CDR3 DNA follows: TGCGCCAGCAGCTTGGCTCAATCCACAGATACGCAGTATTTT.

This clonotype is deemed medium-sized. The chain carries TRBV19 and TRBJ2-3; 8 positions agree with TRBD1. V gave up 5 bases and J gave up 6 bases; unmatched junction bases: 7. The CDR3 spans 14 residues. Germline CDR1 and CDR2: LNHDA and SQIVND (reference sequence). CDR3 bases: TGTGCCAGTAGTTGGGGGACAGGTTACGATACGCAGTATTTT. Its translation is CASSWGTGYDTQYF.

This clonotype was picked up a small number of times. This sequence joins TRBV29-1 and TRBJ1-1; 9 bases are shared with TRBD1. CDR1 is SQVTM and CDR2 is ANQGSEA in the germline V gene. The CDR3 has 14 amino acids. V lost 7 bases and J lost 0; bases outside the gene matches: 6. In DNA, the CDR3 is TGCAGCGGGGGGGGACAGGGAATGAACACTGAAGCTTTCTTT. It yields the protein CSGGGQGMNTEAFF.

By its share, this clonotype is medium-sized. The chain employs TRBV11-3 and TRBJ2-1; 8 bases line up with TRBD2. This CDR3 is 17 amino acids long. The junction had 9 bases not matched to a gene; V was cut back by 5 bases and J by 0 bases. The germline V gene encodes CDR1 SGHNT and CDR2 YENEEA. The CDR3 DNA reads TGTGCCAGCAGCGCGACAGGAAGCGGGAGCTCCTACAATGAGCAGTTCTTC. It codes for CASSATGSGSSYNEQFF.

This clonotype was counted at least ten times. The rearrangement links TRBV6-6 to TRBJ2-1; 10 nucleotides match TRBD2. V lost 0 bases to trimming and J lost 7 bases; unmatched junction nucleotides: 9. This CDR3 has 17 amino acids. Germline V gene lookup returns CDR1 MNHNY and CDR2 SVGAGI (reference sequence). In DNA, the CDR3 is TGTGCCAGCAGTTACTCGACTTCCCTAGCGGGAGCAAATGAGCAGTTCTTC. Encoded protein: CASSYSTSLAGANEQFF.